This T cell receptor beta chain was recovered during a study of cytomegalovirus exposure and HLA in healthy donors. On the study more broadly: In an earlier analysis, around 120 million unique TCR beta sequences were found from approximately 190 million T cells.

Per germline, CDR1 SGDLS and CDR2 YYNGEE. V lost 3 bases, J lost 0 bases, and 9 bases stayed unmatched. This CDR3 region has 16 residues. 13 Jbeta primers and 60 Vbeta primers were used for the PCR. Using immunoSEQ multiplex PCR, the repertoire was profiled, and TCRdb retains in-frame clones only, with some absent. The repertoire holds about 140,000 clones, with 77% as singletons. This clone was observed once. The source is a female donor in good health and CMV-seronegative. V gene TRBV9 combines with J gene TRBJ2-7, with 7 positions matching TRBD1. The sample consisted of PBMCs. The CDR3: CASSATGADLSYEQYF. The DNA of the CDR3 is TGTGCCAGCAGCGCCACAGGGGCCGACCTCTCCTACGAGCAGTACTTC.